One and the same sample provided the 22 T cell receptor beta chains below, sequenced in a study of blood T cells in healthy people across ages. Alongside a J-beta primer mix, a sample-barcoded 5' primer served in a second PCR lasting roughly 6 to 11 cycles. A single record per CDR3 protein comes from TCRdb applying MiXCR to the 5' RACE reads. The sample lists 780,000 or so distinct CDR3 sequences, roughly 50% occurring once. Sequenced material: blood. These receptors all stem from a man aged 40-49 years in good health.

There are a few counts of this clonotype. The CDR3 DNA reads as TGTGCCAGCAGCGAGACCGTCCAAGAGACCCAGTACTTC. Amino acids: CASSETVQETQYF. The V and J genes are TRBV9 and TRBJ2-5; no definite D call. The V end lost 3 bases, the J end lost 1 base, and 7 bases lay between the germline ends. This CDR3 has 13 amino acids. Germline V gene sequence: CDR1 SGDLS, CDR2 YYNGEE.

In its sample, this clonotype was seen a few times. This chain links TRBV12-3 or TRBV12-4 with TRBJ2-1, with D uncertain. V lost 1 base to trimming and J lost 8 bases, with 15 bases between them. The CDR3 has 15 amino acids. The CDR3 spells CASSLGGWVEDEQFF. The CDR3 DNA is TGTGCCAGCAGTTTAGGGGGTTGGGTCGAGGATGAGCAGTTCTTC.

This clonotype appeared a few times. V usage is TRBV11-3 and J usage is TRBJ2-1; 11 bases match TRBD2. The germline gives CDR1 SGHNT, CDR2 YENEEA. CDR3 length: 15 amino acids. J was trimmed by 5 bases and V by 5 bases; bases with no gene match: 5. This CDR3 reads CASSPGTSGHNEQFF. DNA of the CDR3: TGTGCCAGCAGCCCCGGGACTAGCGGCCACAATGAGCAGTTCTTC.

The chain is built from TRBV7-9 and TRBJ1-1; D gene unclear. Germline V gene data show CDR1 as SEHNR and CDR2 as FQNEAQ (reference sequence). This CDR3 has 15 amino acids. V lost 0 bases, J lost 6 bases, and 14 bases lay in between. The CDR3 sequence: CASSLASGVNAEAFF. CDR3 coding DNA: TGTGCCAGCAGCTTAGCGTCAGGTGTTAACGCTGAAGCTTTCTTT. Drawing the rest from reference TRBV7-9 and TRBJ1-1, the complete variable domain is DTGVSQNPRHKITKRGQNVTFRCDPISEHNRLYWYRQTLGQGPEFLTYFQNEAQLEKSRLLSDRFSAERPKGSFSTLEIQRTEQGDSAMYLCASSLASGVNAEAFFGQGTRLTVV.

This clonotype turned up a few times. The genes are TRBV9 and TRBJ1-6, with 10 bases fitting TRBD1. There are 15 residues in the CDR3. CDR1 is SGDLS and CDR2 is YYNGEE in the germline V gene. J gave up 6 bases and V 3 bases, and 3 bases lay outside the gene matches. This CDR3 is CASSARDRGNSPLHF. The CDR3 nucleotides are TGTGCCAGCAGCGCAAGGGACAGGGGTAATTCACCCCTCCACTTT.

The chain has TRBV27 and TRBJ2-1; TRBD2 is a possible D gene (5 bases). The better agreement between TRBJ2-7 and the DNA end casts doubt on the J call. The length of the CDR3 is 15 residues. Germline loops: CDR1 MNHEY, CDR2 SMNVEV (reference sequence). This CDR3 reads CASSLQSGNYNEQYF. For the CDR3, the DNA is TGTGCCAGCAGTTTACAGAGCGGAAATTACAATGAGCAGTACTTC.

This clonotype has only a few counts. The genes are TRBV4-2 and TRBJ2-7; 10 positions agree with TRBD2. The V gene's germline CDR1 is LGHNA and CDR2 YNFKEQ. Trimming removed 0 bases from V and 3 bases from J; junction bases left unmatched: 11. This CDR3 comprises 18 residues. The DNA of the CDR3 is TGTGCCAGCAGCCAAGAGGTGGCGACTCGGACTAGCGGCTACGAGCAGTACTTC. It translates to CASSQEVATRTSGYEQYF.

This chain connects TRBV6-6 to TRBJ2-1; possibly TRBD2 for D (5 bases). The end of the DNA aligns better with TRBJ2-7, so the J call may be wrong. CDR3 length equals 12 residues. CDR1 is MNHNY and CDR2 is SVGAGI in the germline V gene (reference sequence). The DNA of the CDR3 is TGTGCCAGCAGTTATCCCGAGGGCGAGCAGTACTTC. This encodes CASSYPEGEQYF.

This clonotype was observed a handful of times. The V gene is TRBV6-2 or TRBV6-3, the J gene TRBJ2-7; 7 bases fit TRBD1. Trimming cost V 6 bases and J 5 bases; bases outside gene matches: 16. Germline V gene data show CDR1 as MNHEY and CDR2 as SVGEGT. The CDR3 sequence is 16 residues long. CDR3 nucleotide sequence: TGTGCCAGCAGGGGACCGGGACAGCAATACATTGACGAGCAGTACTTC. Its protein is CASRGPGQQYIDEQYF.

The chain couples TRBV5-1 to TRBJ2-3; no reliable D call. This CDR3 is built from 14 residues. Trimming pared 2 bases from V and 2 bases from J, leaving 9 bases between. Germline V gene lookup returns CDR1 SGHRS and CDR2 YFSETQ. The CDR3 protein is CASSFDTDTDTQYF. The CDR3, as DNA: TGCGCCAGCAGCTTTGACACAGACACAGATACGCAGTATTTT.

V and J are TRBV15 and TRBJ2-3, with 9 positions matching TRBD2. CDR1 LNHNV and CDR2 YYDKDF come from the germline V gene (reference sequence). The V segment lost 0 bases and the J segment 6 bases; nucleotides outside the gene matches: 7. This CDR3 is 16 amino acids long. CDR3 DNA sequence: TGTGCCACCAGCAGAGAACCAGCGGGGGGAGCTGATACGCAGTATTTT. Its protein product is CATSREPAGGADTQYF.

This clonotype was picked up one time. The rearrangement links TRBV29-1 to TRBJ2-3, with 9 bases aligning to TRBD2. The CDR3 is made up of 16 amino acids. J lost 2 bases, V lost 5 bases, and 11 bases had no gene match. CDR1 and CDR2 from the germline V gene are SQVTM and ANQGSEA. The chain's CDR3 is CSVLYQGLALTDTQYF. In DNA, the CDR3 is TGCAGCGTTCTCTACCAGGGACTAGCCCTCACAGATACGCAGTATTTT.

This clonotype was detected only a few times. This chain joins TRBV4-1 and TRBJ1-2; 8 bases line up with TRBD1. CDR1 is MGHRA and CDR2 is YSYEKL in the germline V gene. Trimming took 2 bases from V and 5 from J; bases not matched to a gene: 7. CDR3 length equals 15 residues. CDR3 sequence (DNA): TGCGCCAGCAGCCAACCGGGACAGGAGAAGTATGGCTACACCTTC. Amino acid sequence: CASSQPGQEKYGYTF.

The gene calls are TRBV10-3 and TRBJ2-2, with D maybe TRBD1 (6 bases). Germline assignment: CDR1 ENHRY and CDR2 SYGVKD. V was pared by 6 bases and J by 8 bases, with 10 bases between. This CDR3 is 12 amino acids long. The DNA for the CDR3 is TGTGCCATCAGCGCTACAGGGGGGGAGCTGTTTTTT. Its protein is CAISATGGELFF.

The chain has TRBV20-1 and TRBJ2-1; the D gene is possibly TRBD2 (5 bases). The CDR3 runs 13 residues. Germline-derived CDR1 and CDR2 are DFQATT and SNEGSKA (reference sequence). V was pared by 5 bases and J by 7 bases, with 15 bases between. CDR3 protein: CSAWRVATNEQFF. The CDR3 DNA reads as TGCAGTGCTTGGCGCGTAGCGACAAATGAGCAGTTCTTC.

V is TRBV14 and J is TRBJ2-7; perhaps D is TRBD1 or TRBD2 (6 bases each). Trimming took off 3 bases at V and 2 bases at J, with 14 bases between the two ends. CDR1 SGHDN and CDR2 FVKESK come from the germline V gene. The length of the CDR3 is 15 residues. The CDR3 protein is CASSQYGGITYEQYF. The CDR3 DNA sequence: TGTGCCAGCAGCCAGTACGGGGGCATTACCTACGAGCAGTACTTC.

This clonotype was detected a few times. V is TRBV7-2 and J is TRBJ2-3; D gene ambiguous. The germline V gene has CDR1 SGHTA and CDR2 FQGNSA. The CDR3 totals 13 residues. Trimming took 3 bases from V and 4 from J, leaving 8 bases between them. CDR3 in amino acids: CASSFSVADTQYF. The CDR3 DNA is TGTGCCAGCAGCTTCTCGGTGGCAGATACGCAGTATTTT.

The chain has TRBV13 and TRBJ2-7; D gene unclear. V lost 7 bases to trimming and J lost 7 bases, with 20 bases between them. Per the germline V gene, CDR1 is PRHDT and CDR2 is FYEKMQ (reference sequence). This CDR3 is 14 amino acids long. CDR3 nucleotide sequence: TGTGCCAGCAACAATGGGCTTGGAACGAGGGAGCAGTACTTC. Translation: CASNNGLGTREQYF.

This rearrangement joins TRBV5-6 to TRBJ2-4; 10 nucleotides line up with TRBD2. V trimming: 3 bases; J trimming: 1 base; junction bases outside the gene matches: 13. The CDR3 contains 19 residues. CDR1 SGHDT and CDR2 YYEEEE come from the germline V gene. The CDR3 sequence is CASSSTSTSGQNAKNIQYF. DNA of the CDR3: TGTGCCAGCAGCTCCACCTCGACTAGCGGGCAAAATGCCAAAAACATTCAGTACTTC.

Here the CDR3 DNA reads TGTGCCAGCAGCCCAAGGACAGGGGGAGTAAACACCATATATTTT. Encoded protein: CASSPRTGGVNTIYF. This sequence joins TRBV7-2 and TRBJ1-3; 10 nucleotides agree with TRBD1. Germline CDR1 reads SGHTA; CDR2 reads FQGNSA. After removal of 5 bases from V and 6 bases from J, the junction contained 7 bases not matched to a gene. CDR3 size: 15 residues.

The chain has TRBV30 and TRBJ1-1; D perhaps matches TRBD1 (5 bases). The CDR3 totals 13 residues. Trimming took off 5 bases at V and 3 bases at J, with 13 bases between the two ends. Germline V gene data show CDR1 as GTSNPN and CDR2 as SVGIG (reference sequence). CDR3 in DNA: TGTGCCTGGGACAGTCGCGGGGACACTGAAGCTTTCTTT. This codes for CAWDSRGDTEAFF.

This clonotype was seen more than once but under ten times. Just one base apart from a much larger clone, this may be a read error. V is TRBV6-5 and J is TRBJ2-5; 9 positions agree with TRBD2. The CDR3 consists of 15 residues. The germline gives CDR1 MNHEY, CDR2 SVGAGI. The CDR3 region has the DNA TGTGCCGGCAGGACCATAGCGGGAGCTCAAGAGACCCAGTACTTC. It encodes CAGRTIAGAQETQYF.